This T cell receptor (beta chain) was documented in a study of neurological immune-mediated disorders. One entry per CDR3 protein, called by TCRdb with MiXCR from the 5' RACE reads. The repertoire holds around 69,000 distinct CDR3 sequences, 3.5% to 5.5% seen once, with 6.5% to 7.5% in the top ten. V dropped 6 bases and J dropped 5 bases, with 16 bases sitting between them. The CDR3 consists of 15 residues. There are many counts of this clonotype. Its target is not known. Study-wide results and caveats: One related-CDR3 cluster, found by phylogenetic grouping, held repertoires of 18 of 34 multiple sclerosis patients and is a possible signature.

What was sequenced was PBMCs. V usage is TRBV12-3 or TRBV12-4 and J usage is TRBJ1-4; no clear D gene. The TCR was taken from a man aged 25-45 years with multiple sclerosis. DNA for the CDR3: TGTGCCAGCAGCCGATCTTCCGACGACAATGAAAAACTGTTTTTT. Translating it yields CASSRSSDDNEKLFF.